This TCR beta chain was profiled in a study of radiotherapy plus CTLA-4 blockade in lung cancer. Across the whole study: Objective responses arose in roughly 18% of patients, and 25% to 35% experienced disease control. Study findings and constraints: Reportedly, early blood T cell clone dynamics best predicted response, with interferon-beta.

Germline assignment: CDR1 MNHEY and CDR2 SMNVEV (reference sequence). The CDR3 runs to 15 residues. The V and J ends lost 5 bases and 5 bases respectively, with 16 bases between them. Of note for this clone: No antigen is known for it.

The data were produced by immunoSEQ multiplex PCR, yet TCRdb's version contains in-frame clones alone and is incomplete. The table shows around 41,000 clones, with 65% to 70% occurring only once. The sample was peripheral blood, taken from a patient treated with radiotherapy plus ipilimumab. This chain connects TRBV27 to TRBJ1-3, with TRBD1 as a possible D gene (6 bases). The origin of this receptor is a human donor with non-small cell lung cancer who had a partial response to radiotherapy plus ipilimumab. This CDR3 reads CASSNTGTTRNTIYF. CDR3 nucleotides: TGTGCCAGCAGTAATACCGGGACAACAAGAAACACCATATATTTT.